These 18 T cell receptor beta chains share one sample of origin, sequenced in a study of CD8 T cells in Susac syndrome. An amount of RNA that ranged from 0.5 to 1 ug was reverse transcribed with random hexamers. TCRdb reanalysed the immunoSEQ multiplex PCR reads using MiXCR and keeps one entry per CDR3 protein. The table shows some 180,000 distinct CDR3 sequences, with roughly nine tenths occurring only once. The sample taken for sequencing was CD4+ T cells from PBMCs. The receptors here all came from a human donor with Susac syndrome.

DNA of the CDR3: TGCAGTGCTAGAGTCAGTAATTCACCCCTCCACTTT. This codes for CSARVSNSPLHF. V is TRBV20-1 and J is TRBJ1-6; D not resolved. Germline CDR1 DFQATT, CDR2 SNEGSKA (reference sequence). The V end lost 1 base, the J end lost 6 bases, and 4 bases lay between the germline ends. The CDR3 consists of 12 residues.

The chain has TRBV24-1 and TRBJ2-1; TRBD2 agrees at 10 bases. The CDR3 has 19 residues. The germline V gene encodes CDR1 KGHDR and CDR2 SFDVKD. V lost 0 bases to trimming and J lost 6 bases; unmatched junction nucleotides: 13. Here the CDR3 DNA reads TGTGCCACCAGTGATTTGCCCGGCCGTTCTAGCGGGAGTGTCAATGAGCAGTTCTTC. This gives the protein CATSDLPGRSSGSVNEQFF.

Concerning this clonotype: One end of the junction does not line up with germline, which may come from a read error. This chain links TRBV20-1 with TRBJ2-7, with 9 bases fitting TRBD1. Germline assignment: CDR1 DFQATT and CDR2 SNEGSKA (reference sequence). The CDR3 runs 16 residues. CDR3: CSSRLDGTGSGYEQYF. CDR3 sequence (DNA): TGCAGTTCTAGACTTGACGGGACAGGGTCAGGGTACGAGCAGTACTTC.

The chain uses TRBV30 and TRBJ2-1, with D possibly TRBD1 on 5 matching bases. This CDR3 is built from 15 residues. CDR1 GTSNPN and CDR2 SVGIG come from the germline V gene (reference sequence). Trimming left V 2 bases short and J 5 bases short, with 16 bases between. The CDR3 DNA reads TGTGCCTGGAGTCCCGTGTGGACAAGTAACAATGAGCAGTTCTTC. This encodes CAWSPVWTSNNEQFF.

The chain combines TRBV9 with TRBJ2-1; D not resolved. CDR3 length equals 11 residues. The V gene lost 3 bases and the J gene lost 9 bases, with 7 bases spanning the gap. Germline values: CDR1 SGDLS, CDR2 YYNGEE. The CDR3 nucleotides read TGTGCCAGCAGCGCCGGTATTGAGCAGTTCTTC. Its translation is CASSAGIEQFF.

Of note for this clonotype: Mismatch with germline at one junction end may stem from a read error. This rearrangement joins TRBV20-1 to TRBJ2-1; 11 positions match TRBD2. The CDR3 is 15 amino acids. Germline V gene sequence: CDR1 DFQATT, CDR2 SNEGSKA (reference sequence). CDR3 protein: CSARGLAGGHNEQFF. The DNA for the CDR3 is TGCAGTGCCAGAGGTCTAGCGGGAGGCCACAATGAGCAGTTCTTC.

V and J are TRBV28 and TRBJ2-7; D not resolved. V shed 5 bases and J shed 3 bases, with 11 bases lying between them. The CDR3 length is 13 residues. The germline V gene encodes CDR1 MDHEN and CDR2 SYDVKM. CDR3 bases: TGTGCCAGCAGTACGACCCCAAACTACGAGCAGTACTTC. It yields the protein CASSTTPNYEQYF.

V gene TRBV6-5 combines with J gene TRBJ2-4; tentatively, D is TRBD2 (6 bases). CDR1 and CDR2 from the germline V gene are MNHEY and SVGAGI. V shed 11 bases and J shed 0 bases, with 17 bases lying between them. CDR3 length equals 15 residues. In DNA form, the CDR3 reads TGTGCCGTCGCTGAGGGTAGCGGAGCCAAAAACATTCAGTACTTC. Its protein product is CAVAEGSGAKNIQYF.

This clonotype has a single count. The chain employs TRBV28 and TRBJ2-3, with D perhaps matching TRBD2 (6 bases). The CDR3 totals 14 residues. The germline CDR1 and CDR2 sequences are MDHEN and SYDVKM. CDR3 protein: CATVMAGRTDTQYF. The DNA for the CDR3 is TGTGCAACGGTGATGGCGGGACGCACAGATACGCAGTATTTT.

This chain uses TRBV19 with TRBJ1-2; D is ambiguous. The germline V and J ends were trimmed by 6 bases and 8 bases, with 10 bases remaining between them. CDR1 is LNHDA and CDR2 is SQIVND in the germline V gene (reference sequence). CDR3 length: 11 amino acids. The CDR3 DNA reads as TGTGCCAGTAGGTGGGGAATCGGCTACACCTTC. Protein: CASRWGIGYTF.

This chain joins TRBV5-6 and TRBJ2-2; no clear D gene. The CDR3 extends over 14 amino acids. From germline, CDR1 is SGHDT and CDR2 YYEEEE. V was trimmed by 1 base and J by 7 bases, leaving 11 bases between them. The CDR3, as DNA: TGTGCCAGCAGCTTGAAGGAGAAGGGCGGGGAGCTGTTTTTT. Its protein product is CASSLKEKGGELFF.

The chain links TRBV29-1 to TRBJ2-1; TRBD2 aligns across 8 bases. The trim removed 5 bases at V and 9 bases at J, leaving 12 bases unmatched. Germline V lookup: CDR1 SQVTM, CDR2 ANQGSEA. This CDR3 contains 14 residues. The CDR3 spells CSVRKSGTSGEQFF. The CDR3 DNA reads TGCAGCGTTCGAAAGTCCGGGACTAGTGGTGAGCAGTTCTTC.

V and J are TRBV2 and TRBJ2-5, with 11 bases lining up with TRBD1. The CDR3 runs 14 residues. From germline, CDR1 is SNHLY and CDR2 FYNNEI. V dropped 10 bases and J dropped 2; count of bases not matched to a gene: 6. The CDR3 nucleotides read TGTGCCACCAACCGGGACAGGGGGCAAGAGACCCAGTACTTC. This translates into CATNRDRGQETQYF.

A few counts support this clonotype. The chain carries TRBV5-1 and TRBJ2-1; the match to TRBD2 covers 9 bases. Germline CDR1 reads SGHRS; CDR2 reads YFSETQ. V was pared by 7 bases and J by 4 bases, with 6 bases of the junction left unmatched. The CDR3 length is 14 residues. This CDR3 is CASGQREAYNEQFF. CDR3 DNA sequence: TGCGCCAGCGGCCAGCGGGAGGCATACAATGAGCAGTTCTTC.

The CDR3 DNA reads TGCGCCAGCAGCCGACCGGGACAGGGGACCTACGAGCAGTACTTC. Translated, it gives CASSRPGQGTYEQYF. The genes are TRBV5-1 and TRBJ2-7, with TRBD1 matching 10 bases. Trimming removed 4 bases from V and 2 bases from J; junction bases left unmatched: 6. The CDR3 is made up of 15 amino acids. The V gene's germline CDR1 is SGHRS and CDR2 YFSETQ.

The rearrangement uses TRBV5-6 and TRBJ2-5, with TRBD2 as a possible D gene (5 bases). Trimming removed 1 base at V and 4 bases at J, with 14 bases between. This CDR3 comprises 15 residues. CDR1 and CDR2 (germline): SGHDT, YYEEEE. The CDR3 bases are TGTGCCAGCAGCTTGTCAGCGGATGTTGGAGAGACCCAGTACTTC. Translated: CASSLSADVGETQYF.

The chain uses TRBV21-1 and TRBJ1-5; the table's D call TRBD1 went unverified against the DNA. TRBV21-1 is described as a pseudogene. The CDR3 consists of 17 residues. The CDR3 nucleotides read TGTGCCAGCATCCGGGGACGGGACAAAAATTCGGGTCAGCCCCAGCATTTT. Translating it yields CASIRGRDKNSGQPQHF.

V is TRBV18 and J is TRBJ2-7, with 9 bases matching TRBD2. The germline V gene has CDR1 KGHSH and CDR2 LQKENI. This CDR3 has 16 residues. Germline trimming cut 2 bases from V and 2 bases from J; bases unmatched to any gene: 7. The CDR3 loop is CASSPILAGGAYEQYF. The CDR3 coding sequence is TGTGCCAGCTCACCAATTTTGGCGGGGGGGGCCTACGAGCAGTACTTC.